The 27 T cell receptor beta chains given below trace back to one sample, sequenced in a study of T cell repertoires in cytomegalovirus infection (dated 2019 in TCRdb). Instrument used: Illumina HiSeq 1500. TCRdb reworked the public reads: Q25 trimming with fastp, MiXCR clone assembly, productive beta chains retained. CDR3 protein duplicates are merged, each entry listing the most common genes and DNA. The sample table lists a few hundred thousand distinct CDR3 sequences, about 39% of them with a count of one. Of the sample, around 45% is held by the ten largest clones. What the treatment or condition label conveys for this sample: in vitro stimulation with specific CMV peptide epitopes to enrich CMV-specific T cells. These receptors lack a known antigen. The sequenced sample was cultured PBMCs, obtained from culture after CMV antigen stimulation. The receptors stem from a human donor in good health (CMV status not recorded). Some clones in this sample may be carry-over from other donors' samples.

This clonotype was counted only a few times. The CDR3 DNA reads TGTGCCGTCCGGGACAGAGCTTACACTGAAGCTTTCTTT. Protein product: CAVRDRAYTEAFF. The chain employs TRBV6-1 and TRBJ1-1, with 7 bases matching TRBD1. The V gene end was trimmed by 11 bases and the J gene end by 3 bases; junction bases not matched to a gene: 9. The germline gives CDR1 MNHNS, CDR2 SASEGT. This CDR3 spans 13 amino acids.

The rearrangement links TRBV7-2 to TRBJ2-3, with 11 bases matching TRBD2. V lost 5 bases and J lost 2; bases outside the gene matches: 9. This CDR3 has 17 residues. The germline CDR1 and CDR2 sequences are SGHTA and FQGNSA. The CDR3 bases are TGTGCCAGCAGCCCCCGGGCTAGCGGGGGGTCCACAGATACGCAGTATTTT. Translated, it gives CASSPRASGGSTDTQYF.

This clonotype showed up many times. CDR3 nucleotides: TGTGCCAGCAGCTTAGGGCAGACGGGAGAGCAGTACTTC. Translation: CASSLGQTGEQYF. The V call is TRBV7-2, the J call TRBJ2-7; D possibly corresponds to TRBD2 (5 bases). Trimming took 1 base from V and 7 from J, leaving 11 bases between them. The CDR3 has 13 residues. Germline V gene sequence: CDR1 SGHTA, CDR2 FQGNSA.

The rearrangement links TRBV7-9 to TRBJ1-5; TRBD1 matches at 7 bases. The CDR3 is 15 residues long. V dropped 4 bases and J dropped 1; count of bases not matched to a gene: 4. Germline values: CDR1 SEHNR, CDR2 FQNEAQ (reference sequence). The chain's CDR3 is CASSSLQGSNQPQHF. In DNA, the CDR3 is TGTGCCAGCAGCTCCTTACAGGGGAGCAATCAGCCCCAGCATTTT.

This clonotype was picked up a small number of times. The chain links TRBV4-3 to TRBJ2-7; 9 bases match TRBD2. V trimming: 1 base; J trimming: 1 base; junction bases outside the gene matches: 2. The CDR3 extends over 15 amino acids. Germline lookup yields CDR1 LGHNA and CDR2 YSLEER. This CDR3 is CASSQGREGSYEQYF. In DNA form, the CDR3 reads TGCGCCAGCAGCCAAGGGCGGGAGGGTTCCTACGAGCAGTACTTC.

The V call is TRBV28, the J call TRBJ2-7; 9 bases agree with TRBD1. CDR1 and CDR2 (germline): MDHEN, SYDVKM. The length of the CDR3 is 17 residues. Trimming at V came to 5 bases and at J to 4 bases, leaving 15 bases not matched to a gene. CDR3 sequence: CASSPSGWTGDKYEQYF. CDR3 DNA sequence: TGTGCCAGCAGTCCGTCCGGGTGGACAGGGGATAAATACGAGCAGTACTTC.

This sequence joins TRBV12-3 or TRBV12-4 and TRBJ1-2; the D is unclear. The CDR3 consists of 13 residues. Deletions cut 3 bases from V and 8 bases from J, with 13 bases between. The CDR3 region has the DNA TGTGCCAGCAGTTTCCGGGGTAGCGCGGGCTACACCTTC. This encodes CASSFRGSAGYTF.

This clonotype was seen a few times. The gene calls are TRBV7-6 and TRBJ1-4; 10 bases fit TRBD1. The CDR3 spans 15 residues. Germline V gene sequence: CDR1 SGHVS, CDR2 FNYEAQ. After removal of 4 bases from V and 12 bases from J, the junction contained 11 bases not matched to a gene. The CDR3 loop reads CASSSQGGQGSELFF. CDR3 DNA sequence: TGTGCCAGCAGCTCCCAGGGGGGACAGGGGTCGGAACTGTTTTTT.

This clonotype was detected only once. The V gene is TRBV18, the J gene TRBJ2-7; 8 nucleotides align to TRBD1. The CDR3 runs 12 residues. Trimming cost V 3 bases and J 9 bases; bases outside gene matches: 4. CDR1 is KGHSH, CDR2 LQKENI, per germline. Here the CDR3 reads CASSPDRGGQYF. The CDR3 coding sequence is TGTGCCAGCTCACCTGACAGGGGCGGGCAGTACTTC.

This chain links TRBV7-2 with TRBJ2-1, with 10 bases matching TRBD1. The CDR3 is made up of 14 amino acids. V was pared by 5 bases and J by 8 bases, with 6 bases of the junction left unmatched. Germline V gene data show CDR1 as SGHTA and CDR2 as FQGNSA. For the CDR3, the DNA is TGTGCCAGCAGCCCAGGACAGGGGGTTGATGAGCAGTTCTTC. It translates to CASSPGQGVDEQFF.

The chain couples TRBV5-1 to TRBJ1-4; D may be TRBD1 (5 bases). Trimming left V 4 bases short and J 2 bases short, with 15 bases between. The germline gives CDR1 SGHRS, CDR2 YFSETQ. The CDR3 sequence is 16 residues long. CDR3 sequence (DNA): TGCGCCAGCAGCCGTCAGTCGGACATCACTAATGAAAAACTGTTTTTT. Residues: CASSRQSDITNEKLFF.

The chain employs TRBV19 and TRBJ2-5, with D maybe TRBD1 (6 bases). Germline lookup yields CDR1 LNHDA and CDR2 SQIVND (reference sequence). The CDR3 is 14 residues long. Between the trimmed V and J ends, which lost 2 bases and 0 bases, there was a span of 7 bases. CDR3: CASSIRDNQETQYF. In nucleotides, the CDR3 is TGTGCCAGTAGTATAAGGGACAACCAAGAGACCCAGTACTTC.

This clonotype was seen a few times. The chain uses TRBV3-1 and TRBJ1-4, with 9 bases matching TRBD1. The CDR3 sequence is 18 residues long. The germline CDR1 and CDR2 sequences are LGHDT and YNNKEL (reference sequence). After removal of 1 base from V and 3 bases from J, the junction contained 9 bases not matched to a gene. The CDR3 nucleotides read TGTGCCAGCAGCCAAGCATCGGAACAGGGGGCTGCTAATGAAAAACTGTTTTTT. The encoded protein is CASSQASEQGAANEKLFF.

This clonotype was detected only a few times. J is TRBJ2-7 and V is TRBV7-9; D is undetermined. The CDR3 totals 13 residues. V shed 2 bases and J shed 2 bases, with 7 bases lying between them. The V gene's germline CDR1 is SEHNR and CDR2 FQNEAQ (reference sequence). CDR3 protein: CASSLTVTYEQYF. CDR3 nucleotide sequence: TGTGCCAGCAGCTTAACAGTTACCTACGAGCAGTACTTC.

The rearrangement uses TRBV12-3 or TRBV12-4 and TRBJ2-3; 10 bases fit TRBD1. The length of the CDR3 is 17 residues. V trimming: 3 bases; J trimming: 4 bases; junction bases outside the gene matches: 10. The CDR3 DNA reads TGTGCCAGCAGTTTTGAGTACGGGACAGGGGTAGCAGATACGCAGTATTTT. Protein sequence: CASSFEYGTGVADTQYF.

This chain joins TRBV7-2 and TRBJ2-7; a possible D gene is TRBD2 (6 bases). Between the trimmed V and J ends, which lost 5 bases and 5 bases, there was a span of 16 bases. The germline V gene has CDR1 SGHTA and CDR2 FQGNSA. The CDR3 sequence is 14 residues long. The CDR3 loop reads CASSPKTSTNEQYF. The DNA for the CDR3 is TGTGCCAGCAGCCCAAAGACTAGTACGAACGAGCAGTACTTC.

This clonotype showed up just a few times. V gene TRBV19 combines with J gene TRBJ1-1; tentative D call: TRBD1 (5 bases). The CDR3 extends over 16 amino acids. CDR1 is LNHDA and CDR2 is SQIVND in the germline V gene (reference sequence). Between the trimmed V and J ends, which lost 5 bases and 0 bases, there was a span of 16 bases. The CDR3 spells CASSSGSGRMNTEAFF. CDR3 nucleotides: TGTGCCAGTAGTTCGGGGTCGGGACGCATGAACACTGAAGCTTTCTTT.

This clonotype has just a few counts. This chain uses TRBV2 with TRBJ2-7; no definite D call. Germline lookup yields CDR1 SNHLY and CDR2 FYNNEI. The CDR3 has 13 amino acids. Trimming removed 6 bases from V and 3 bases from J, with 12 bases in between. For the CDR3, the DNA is TGTGCCAGCAGAGAGACCGACCTCTACGAGCAGTACTTC. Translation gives CASRETDLYEQYF. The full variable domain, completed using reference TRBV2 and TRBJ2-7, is EPEVTQTPSHQVTQMGQEVILRCVPISNHLYFYWYRQILGQKVEFLVSFYNNEISEKSEIFDDQFSVERPDGSNFTLKIRSTKLEDSAMYFCASRETDLYEQYFGPGTRLTVT.

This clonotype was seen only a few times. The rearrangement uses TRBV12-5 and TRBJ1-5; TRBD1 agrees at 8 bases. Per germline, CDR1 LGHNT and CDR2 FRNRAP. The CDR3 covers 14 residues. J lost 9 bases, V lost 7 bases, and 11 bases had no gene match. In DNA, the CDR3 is TGTGCTAGTGCAAGAGGACAGGGATTTCTGCCCCAGCATTTT. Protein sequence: CASARGQGFLPQHF.

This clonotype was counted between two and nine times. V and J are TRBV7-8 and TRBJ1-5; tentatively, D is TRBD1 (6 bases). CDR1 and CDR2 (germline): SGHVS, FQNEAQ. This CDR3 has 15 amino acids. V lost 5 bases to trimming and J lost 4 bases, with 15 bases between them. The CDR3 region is CASSKGGARNQPQHF. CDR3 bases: TGTGCCAGCAGCAAAGGGGGAGCAAGAAATCAGCCCCAGCATTTT.

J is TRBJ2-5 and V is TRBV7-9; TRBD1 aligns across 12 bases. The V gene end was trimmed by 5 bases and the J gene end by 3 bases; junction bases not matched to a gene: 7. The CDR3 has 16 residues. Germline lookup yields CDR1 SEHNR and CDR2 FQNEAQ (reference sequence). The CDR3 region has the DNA TGTGCCAGCAGCCCAAGGGGGACAGGGGGCAAAGAGACCCAGTACTTC. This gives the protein CASSPRGTGGKETQYF.

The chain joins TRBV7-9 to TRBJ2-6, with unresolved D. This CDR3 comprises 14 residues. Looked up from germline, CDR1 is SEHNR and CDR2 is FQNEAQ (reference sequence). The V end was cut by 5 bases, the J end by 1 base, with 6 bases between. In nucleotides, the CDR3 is TGTGCCAGCAGCACCCCTTCTGGGGCCAACGTCCTGACTTTC. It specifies CASSTPSGANVLTF. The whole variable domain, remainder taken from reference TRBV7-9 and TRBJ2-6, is DTGVSQNPRHKITKRGQNVTFRCDPISEHNRLYWYRQTLGQGPEFLTYFQNEAQLEKSRLLSDRFSAERPKGSFSTLEIQRTEQGDSAMYLCASSTPSGANVLTFGAGSRLTVL.

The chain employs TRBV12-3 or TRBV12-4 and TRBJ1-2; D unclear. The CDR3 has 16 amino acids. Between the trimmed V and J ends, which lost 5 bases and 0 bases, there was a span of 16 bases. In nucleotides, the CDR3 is TGTGCCAGCAGTCCCCGTTGGCCGCGATCTAACTATGGCTACACCTTC. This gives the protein CASSPRWPRSNYGYTF.

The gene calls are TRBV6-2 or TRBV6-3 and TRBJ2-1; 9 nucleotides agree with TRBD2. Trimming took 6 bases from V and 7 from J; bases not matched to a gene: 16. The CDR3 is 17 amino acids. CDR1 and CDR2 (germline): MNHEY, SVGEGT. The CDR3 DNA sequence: TGTGCCAGCAGCCCACCCGTTCTGGCGGGAGGGTTTAATGAGCAGTTCTTC. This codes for CASSPPVLAGGFNEQFF.

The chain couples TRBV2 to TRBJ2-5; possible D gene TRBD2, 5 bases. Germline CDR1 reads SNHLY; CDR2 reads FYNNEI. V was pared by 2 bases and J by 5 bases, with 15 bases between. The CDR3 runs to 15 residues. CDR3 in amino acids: CASSERTWTGETQYF. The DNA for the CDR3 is TGTGCCAGCAGTGAAAGGACCTGGACGGGGGAGACCCAGTACTTC.

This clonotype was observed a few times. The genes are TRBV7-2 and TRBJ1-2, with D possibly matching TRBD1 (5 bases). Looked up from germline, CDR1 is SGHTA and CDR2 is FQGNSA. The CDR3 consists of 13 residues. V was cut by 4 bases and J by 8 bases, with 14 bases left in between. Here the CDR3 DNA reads TGTGCCAGCAGCTCGGGACGTCGAAGGGGCTACACCTTC. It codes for CASSSGRRRGYTF. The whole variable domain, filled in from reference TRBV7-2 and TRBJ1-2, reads GAGVSQSPSNKVTEKGKDVELRCDPISGHTALYWYRQSLGQGLEFLIYFQGNSAPDKSGLPSDRFSAERTGGSVSTLTIQRTQQEDSAVYLCASSSGRRRGYTFGSGTRLTVV.

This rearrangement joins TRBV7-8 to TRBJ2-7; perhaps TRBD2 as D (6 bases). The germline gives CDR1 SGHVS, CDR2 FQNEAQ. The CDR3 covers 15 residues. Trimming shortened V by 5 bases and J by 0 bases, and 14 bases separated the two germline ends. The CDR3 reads CASSPLAHSSYEQYF. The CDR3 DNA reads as TGTGCCAGCAGCCCCCTAGCGCACAGCTCCTACGAGCAGTACTTC. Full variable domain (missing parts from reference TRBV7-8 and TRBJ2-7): GAGVSQSPRYKVAKRGQDVALRCDPISGHVSLFWYQQALGQGPEFLTYFQNEAQLDKSGLPSDRFFAERPEGSVSTLKIQRTQQEDSAVYLCASSPLAHSSYEQYFGPGTRLTVT.